The rows below give T cell receptor beta chains drawn from one sample of a study of T-cell memory formation after mild COVID-19. A single record per CDR3 protein comes from TCRdb applying MiXCR to the 5' RACE reads. The profile shows some 68,000 distinct CDR3 sequences, approximately 15% of them singletons. Sequenced input: PBMCs or a T cell subset sorted from them (not recorded which). The receptor source for this set is an adult woman who had mild COVID-19 (a few samples of this study predate the infection). Cell type and time point are not known. Each CDR3 is given with its conserved first and last residue. D genes are given only for firm matches. Only part of the rows carry a size: once, few, many, or a class if the clone is expanded.

>-|TRBJ2-5|-|TRBV12-3/TRBV12-4
TGTGCCAGCACCCCGTCAGGGATGCGGACCCAGTACTTC
CASTPSGMRTQYF
>TRBD2|TRBJ2-1|few|TRBV4-1
TGCGCCAGCAGCCAAGGGGGAGCGGGGGGTTCGAATGAGCAGTTCTTC
CASSQGGAGGSNEQFF
>TRBD1|TRBJ2-5|-|TRBV4-1
TGCGCCAGCAGCCAAGATCTCCCGGGACAGGGAGAGGAGACCCAGTACTTC
CASSQDLPGQGEETQYF
>TRBD1|TRBJ2-1|once|TRBV15
TGTCCCACCAGTACCGGACAGGGGGGGTCCTACAATGAGCAGTTCTTC
CPTSTGQGGSYNEQFF
>TRBD2|TRBJ2-5|few|TRBV6-6
TGTGCCAGCAAGACTGGGGGACTAGAGACGGAGACCCAGTACTTC
CASKTGGLETETQYF
>-|TRBJ2-2|-|TRBV7-3
TGTGCCAGCAGCTTAACGGGGAACACCGGGGAGCTGTTTTTT
CASSLTGNTGELFF
>-|TRBJ2-5|-|TRBV9
TGTGCCAGCAGCGGGGCAGGGCGAGAGACCCAGTACTTC
CASSGAGRETQYF
>-|TRBJ2-3|-|TRBV30
TGTGCCTGGACCCCCACTAGCACAGATACGCAGTATTTT
CAWTPTSTDTQYF
>-|TRBJ1-1|-|TRBV7-9
TGTGCCAGCAGCTTGCCCGAGGGGGACATAGAAGCTTTCTTT
CASSLPEGDIEAFF
>-|TRBJ2-7|few|TRBV27
TGTGCCAGCGGGCCCGATAGGGCAGGTTTTGAGCAGTACTTC
CASGPDRAGFEQYF
>-|TRBJ2-7|few|TRBV10-3
TGTGCCATCAGTGAGGACTCTTACGAGCAGTACTTC
CAISEDSYEQYF
>TRBD1|TRBJ2-1|-|TRBV20-1
TGCAGTGCTAGAGCTTCCGGGACAGTCTCCTACAATGAGCAGTTCTTC
CSARASGTVSYNEQFF
>-|TRBJ1-3|-|TRBV30
TGTGCCTGGGGCCGGGACGGACGAAACACCATATATTTT
CAWGRDGRNTIYF
>-|TRBJ1-1|few|TRBV7-8
TGTGCCATCCTGCTGCCGAACACTGAAGCTTTCTTT
CAILLPNTEAFF